This is a list of T cell receptor beta chains from one sample in a study of cytomegalovirus exposure and HLA in healthy donors. Profiled with immunoSEQ multiplex PCR; TCRdb holds only in-frame clones, not every one. The table has roughly 100,000 clones, over 70% seen once; the top ten hold about 5.3%. Sequenced input: PBMCs. Source of these receptors: a male donor in good health and CMV-seronegative. Both conserved end residues are part of each CDR3. D genes are given only for firm matches. Size is omitted from some rows. Given values are once, few, many or a class for expanded clones.

TRBJ1-5	TRBV19	-	-	TGTGCCAGTAGTTGGACGGACTATAGCAATCAGCCCCAGCATTTT	CASSWTDYSNQPQHF
TRBJ1-2	TRBV6-1	-	few	TGTGCCAGCAGTGGGTCGGGACTCTATGGCTACACCTTC	CASSGSGLYGYTF
TRBJ1-2	TRBV28	TRBD1	-	TGTGCCAGCAACGGACGGACAGGGGGCTTCGGCTACACCTTC	CASNGRTGGFGYTF
TRBJ1-1	TRBV10-2	-	-	TGCGCCAGTCTAAGAGGACAGGAAGCTTTCTTT	CASLRGQEAFF
TRBJ1-1	TRBV9	-	few	TGTGCCAGCAGCGTAGGTTGGGGCAGGAACGCTGAAGCTTTCTTT	CASSVGWGRNAEAFF
TRBJ1-1	TRBV27	-	-	TGTGCCAGCGTAGGAGGCACTGAAGCTTTCTTT	CASVGGTEAFF
TRBJ2-7	TRBV18	TRBD2	once	TGTGCCAGCCGTCAGACGGCGGGAGGCTCCTACGAGCAGTACTTC	CASRQTAGGSYEQYF
TRBJ1-5	TRBV12-5	-	-	TGTGCTAGTGGTTTCGGAACTGGTAGCGAGGGCAATCAGCCCCAGCATTTT	CASGFGTGSEGNQPQHF
TRBJ2-7	TRBV19	-	-	TGTGCCAGTAGCAAGGAGGCCCGGTCCCCCGAGCAGTACTTC	CASSKEARSPEQYF
TRBJ1-4	TRBV15	-	-	TGTGCCACCAGCAGGGCTCTTAATGAAAAACTGTTTTTT	CATSRALNEKLFF
TRBJ2-5	TRBV19	-	few	TGTGCCAGTAGTATGAACAGGTACCAAGAGACCCAGTACTTC	CASSMNRYQETQYF
TRBJ2-3	TRBV4-2	TRBD2	-	TGTGCCAGCAGCCAAGATCGGCTAGCGGGAGTTGGTACGCAGTATTTT	CASSQDRLAGVGTQYF
TRBJ2-7	TRBV29-1	-	-	TGCAGCGTTGAGGCTGGCGACACCTCCTACGAGCAGTACTTC	CSVEAGDTSYEQYF
TRBJ2-2	TRBV7-9	-	-	TGTGCCAGCAGCCCCCGTGGCAGGGACACCGGGGAGCTGTTTTTT	CASSPRGRDTGELFF
TRBJ2-1	TRBV2	-	-	TGTGCCAGCAGCGCACAGAGCTCCTACAATGAGCAGTTCTTC	CASSAQSSYNEQFF
TRBJ2-7	TRBV7-9	-	-	TGTGCCAGCAGGGAGGGACCGAGAATCTACGAGCAGTACTTC	CASREGPRIYEQYF
TRBJ1-4	TRBV4-2	-	few	TGTGCCAGCGCTACAGGGAGTAGGGTTGAAAAACTGTTTTTT	CASATGSRVEKLFF
TRBJ2-7	TRBV7-6	TRBD2	-	TGTGCCAGCAGCTCTTCAGCGGGAGTAAGTTACGAGCAGTACTTC	CASSSSAGVSYEQYF
TRBJ2-2	TRBV10-3	TRBD2	-	TGTGCCATCAGTGAGCCGGGACTAGCGGGAGTAGGGACCGGGGAGCTGTTTTTT	CAISEPGLAGVGTGELFF
TRBJ2-2	TRBV5-4	TRBD2	-	TGTGCCAGCAGCTGGGGACTAGCGGGAGGCAACACCGGGGAGCTGTTTTTT	CASSWGLAGGNTGELFF
TRBJ1-2	TRBV7-2	-	-	TGTGCCAGCAGCCCCAAGAGGTCCGGGACTTACAACTATGGCTACACCTTC	CASSPKRSGTYNYGYTF
TRBJ2-5	TRBV19	TRBD1	-	TGTGCCAGTAGTACCCTCCCAGGGGGCGGGGAGACCCAGTACTTC	CASSTLPGGGETQYF
TRBJ2-2	TRBV2	TRBD2	-	TGTGCCAGCAGGGAGGCTAGCGGGAGTGACGGGGAGCTGTTTTTT	CASREASGSDGELFF
TRBJ2-1	TRBV5-1	TRBD2	-	TGCGCCAGCAGCGGAGCGGGGGGCTACAATGAGCAGTTCTTC	CASSGAGGYNEQFF
TRBJ2-3	TRBV5-6	TRBD1	large	TGTGCCAGCAGCTCCGGGACAGCCACTAGCACAGATACGCAGTATTTT	CASSSGTATSTDTQYF
TRBJ2-7	TRBV5-4	-	-	TGTGCCAGCAGCTTGGGACAGCCAACCTACGAGCAGTACTTC	CASSLGQPTYEQYF
TRBJ1-2	TRBV6-5	-	-	TGTGCCAGCAGTTCCCTTGCGGGGGGGGATGGCTACACCTTC	CASSSLAGGDGYTF
TRBJ2-1	TRBV9	-	once	TGTGCCAGCAGCACCGGGGAGGTGGCAGCTCACTCCTACAATGAGCAGTTCTTC	CASSTGEVAAHSYNEQFF
TRBJ2-7	TRBV2	TRBD2	few	TGTGCCAGCAGCCCTCGCCCTAGCGGGGATACATCGTCCGAGCAGTACTTC	CASSPRPSGDTSSEQYF
TRBJ2-5	TRBV27	TRBD1	-	TGTGCCAGCAGTTTCAACAGGGGGGAATCTGAAGAGACCCAGTACTTC	CASSFNRGESEETQYF
TRBJ2-3	TRBV5-1	-	-	TGCGCCAGCAGCTTGTCGGGGTCCTTCGCAGATACGCAGTATTTT	CASSLSGSFADTQYF
TRBJ2-7	TRBV9	TRBD2	-	TGTGCCAGCAGCGTAGCGGCTAGCGGCTCCTACGAGCAGTACTTC	CASSVAASGSYEQYF
TRBJ2-7	TRBV18	-	-	TGTGCCAGCTCACCGGACTATTACGAGCAGTACTTC	CASSPDYYEQYF
TRBJ2-5	TRBV27	TRBD2	medium-sized	TGTGCCAGCAGGTTGACTAGCGGGGACCAAGAGACCCAGTACTTC	CASRLTSGDQETQYF
TRBJ2-6	TRBV28	-	few	TGTGCCAGCAGACAGACTACTGGGGCCAACGTCCTGACTTTC	CASRQTTGANVLTF
TRBJ2-7	TRBV30	-	few	TGTGCCGCACTCCAGGGGGGTTACGAGCAGTACTTC	CAALQGGYEQYF
TRBJ2-5	TRBV7-7	TRBD1	-	TGTGCTAGCAGCTCCGGACAGGGGACACAAGAGACCCAGTACTTC	CASSSGQGTQETQYF
TRBJ1-2	TRBV5-6	TRBD1	-	TGTGCCAGCAGCCTCAGGGGGCGGAACTATGGCTACACCTTC	CASSLRGRNYGYTF
TRBJ2-1	TRBV30	TRBD2	-	TGTGCCTCAAGCGGGAGGGCCGCTGAGCAGTTCTTC	CASSGRAAEQFF
TRBJ2-2	TRBV19	-	-	TGTGCCAGTAGTAAGACAGAACGGGACACCGGGGAGCTGTTTTTT	CASSKTERDTGELFF
TRBJ1-6	TRBV19	TRBD1	-	TGTGCCAGTAGTATCGGGGACAGAGGCCGTAATTCACCCCTCCACTTT	CASSIGDRGRNSPLHF
TRBJ2-6	TRBV7-2	TRBD2	-	TGTGCCAGCAGCTGGGGAGGCGCGGGAGACTGGTGGGGGGCCAACGTCCTGACTTTC	CASSWGGAGDWWGANVLTF
TRBJ1-3	TRBV5-1	-	-	TGCGCCAGCAGCAAAGGACAGCCTCAAAGCTCTGGAAACACCATATATTTT	CASSKGQPQSSGNTIYF
TRBJ2-2	TRBV9	-	-	TGTGCCTCGAGCGGTAGTAGCGGGAACACCGGGGAGCTGTTTTTT	CASSGSSGNTGELFF
TRBJ2-7	TRBV21-1	-	-	TGTGCCAGCAGCAAAGGCCCCCAGGGGGGAGGAGCTCATTACGAGCAGTACTTC	CASSKGPQGGGAHYEQYF
TRBJ2-1	TRBV5-5	-	-	TGTGCCAGCAGCTCCCTAGCTTCCGAGCAGTTCTTC	CASSSLASEQFF
TRBJ2-7	TRBV7-9	TRBD2	-	TGTGCCAGCAGCATCATAGCGGGCGAGCAGTACTTC	CASSIIAGEQYF
TRBJ1-5	TRBV28	-	-	TGTGCCAGCAGTTTCCCGGGAGGCGGCAATCAGCCCCAGCATTTT	CASSFPGGGNQPQHF
TRBJ1-4	TRBV5-1	TRBD1	-	TGCGCCAGCAGCTTGGGGACAGGGGGAGGTAATGAAAAACTGTTTTTT	CASSLGTGGGNEKLFF
TRBJ2-2	TRBV18	TRBD1	-	TGTGCCAGCTCACAAGGGGGACAGGACATCCCCGGGGAGCTGTTTTTT	CASSQGGQDIPGELFF
TRBJ1-2	TRBV2	-	-	TGTGCCAGCAGCGCCAACTCGTGGGGCTACACCTTC	CASSANSWGYTF
TRBJ1-5	TRBV7-8	-	-	TGTGCCAGCAGCTACCAGTATTCTCGCAATCAGCCCCAGCATTTT	CASSYQYSRNQPQHF
TRBJ2-5	TRBV28	-	-	TGTGCCAGCAGGAAGGGGCTGCAAGAGACCCAGTACTTC	CASRKGLQETQYF